These T cell receptor beta chains were read from a single sample in a study of T-cell reconstitution after alpha-beta-depleted transplantation in children. TCRdb called the PCR reads again in MiXCR, with one record for every CDR3 protein. The sample has around 94,000 distinct CDR3 sequences, 6% seen once. Specimen: PBMCs, mostly from graft donor cells, collected 60 days after TCRalphabeta/CD19-depleted stem cell transplant. The receptors derive from a female patient aged 2 to 10 who had a stem cell transplant for Fanconi anemia, so the T cells may come from the graft donor. The CDR3 runs from the conserved cysteine through the conserved F or W. The order of the fields is clone size, CDR3 length, J gene, V gene, D gene, CDR3 DNA, CDR3 protein. The D gene is left open where the match is weak. The listing skips clone size in some rows; elsewhere it reads once, few, many or a size class.

clone_size: .; cdr3_length: 14; j_call: TRBJ1-1; v_call: TRBV4-2; d_call: .; cdr3_nt: TGTGCCAGCAGCCCGTTTGGGTCCAGGGCTGAAGCTTTCTTT; cdr3_aa: CASSPFGSRAEAFF
clone_size: .; cdr3_length: 17; j_call: TRBJ2-2; v_call: TRBV10-3; d_call: .; cdr3_nt: TGTGCCATCAGTGAGTCGGGAAGGCCCCGTCACACCGGGGAGCTGTTTTTT; cdr3_aa: CAISESGRPRHTGELFF
clone_size: .; cdr3_length: 15; j_call: TRBJ2-3; v_call: TRBV19; d_call: TRBD2; cdr3_nt: TGTGCCAGTAGTGGGACTAGCGGGGGCACAGATACGCAGTATTTT; cdr3_aa: CASSGTSGGTDTQYF
clone_size: many; cdr3_length: 15; j_call: TRBJ2-7; v_call: TRBV3-1; d_call: .; cdr3_nt: TGTGCCAGCAGCCGACTGGGACGTTCAACCTACGAGCAGTACTTC; cdr3_aa: CASSRLGRSTYEQYF
clone_size: many; cdr3_length: 14; j_call: TRBJ1-3; v_call: TRBV5-1; d_call: .; cdr3_nt: TGCGCCAGCAGCTTGAGCCAGGGTGGAAACACCATATATTTT; cdr3_aa: CASSLSQGGNTIYF
clone_size: few; cdr3_length: 17; j_call: TRBJ2-1; v_call: TRBV7-2; d_call: TRBD2; cdr3_nt: TGTGCCAGAGGGGTAGCGGGAGGGGAGTGGGAACACAATGAGCAGTTCTTC; cdr3_aa: CARGVAGGEWEHNEQFF
clone_size: many; cdr3_length: 16; j_call: TRBJ2-3; v_call: TRBV5-1; d_call: TRBD2; cdr3_nt: TGCGCCAGCAGCTTGACTAGCGGGCTTAGCACAGATACGCAGTATTTT; cdr3_aa: CASSLTSGLSTDTQYF
clone_size: many; cdr3_length: 14; j_call: TRBJ2-7; v_call: TRBV6-5; d_call: .; cdr3_nt: TGTGCCAGCAGTTACACCCCAACACACTACGAGCAGTACTTC; cdr3_aa: CASSYTPTHYEQYF
clone_size: many; cdr3_length: 17; j_call: TRBJ2-6; v_call: TRBV6-5; d_call: TRBD1; cdr3_nt: TGTGCCAGCAGTTACCCGACAGGGCTCTCTGGGGCCAACGTCCTGACTTTC; cdr3_aa: CASSYPTGLSGANVLTF
clone_size: .; cdr3_length: 15; j_call: TRBJ2-7; v_call: TRBV5-1; d_call: .; cdr3_nt: TGCGCCAGCAGCGCTTTACAGGCGGGGTCCTACGAGCAGTACTTC; cdr3_aa: CASSALQAGSYEQYF
clone_size: .; cdr3_length: 14; j_call: TRBJ2-7; v_call: TRBV4-1; d_call: .; cdr3_nt: TGCGCCAGCAGCCGCCCGGGACTTTCCTACGAGCAGTACTTC; cdr3_aa: CASSRPGLSYEQYF
clone_size: .; cdr3_length: 14; j_call: TRBJ2-7; v_call: TRBV6-2/TRBV6-3; d_call: TRBD2; cdr3_nt: TGTGCCAGCAGAGGGACTAGCGGGGTATACGAGCAGTACTTC; cdr3_aa: CASRGTSGVYEQYF
clone_size: few; cdr3_length: 16; j_call: TRBJ2-7; v_call: TRBV7-2; d_call: .; cdr3_nt: TGTGCCAGCAGCTTAGCCGAGGGACTCCTAGCCTACGAGCAGTACTTC; cdr3_aa: CASSLAEGLLAYEQYF
clone_size: many; cdr3_length: 14; j_call: TRBJ2-1; v_call: TRBV2; d_call: .; cdr3_nt: TGTGCCAGCAGTGTTAGGACTTCCAGCAGGAAGCAGTTCTTC; cdr3_aa: CASSVRTSSRKQFF
clone_size: few; cdr3_length: 16; j_call: TRBJ1-4; v_call: TRBV18; d_call: TRBD1; cdr3_nt: TGTGCCAGCTCACCACCACCGGGACAGGGTAGTGAAAAACTGTTTTTT; cdr3_aa: CASSPPPGQGSEKLFF
clone_size: many; cdr3_length: 16; j_call: TRBJ1-3; v_call: TRBV29-1; d_call: .; cdr3_nt: TGCAGCGTTGTGGGGGTCCAGGGCAAGGGTGGAAACACCATATATTTT; cdr3_aa: CSVVGVQGKGGNTIYF
clone_size: many; cdr3_length: 11; j_call: TRBJ1-2; v_call: TRBV2; d_call: .; cdr3_nt: TGTGCCAGCAGGAGGGGGAGAGGCTACACCTTC; cdr3_aa: CASRRGRGYTF
clone_size: few; cdr3_length: 15; j_call: TRBJ2-1; v_call: TRBV7-8; d_call: .; cdr3_nt: TGTGCCAGCAGCCCTCAAGCGGGCTCCTACAATGAGCAGTTCTTC; cdr3_aa: CASSPQAGSYNEQFF
clone_size: many; cdr3_length: 11; j_call: TRBJ1-3; v_call: TRBV20-1; d_call: .; cdr3_nt: TGCAGTGCTGGACAGGGAAACACCATATATTTT; cdr3_aa: CSAGQGNTIYF
clone_size: many; cdr3_length: 17; j_call: TRBJ1-5; v_call: TRBV20-1; d_call: .; cdr3_nt: TGCAGTGCTAGAGACTACCTACGGGGAGGCGGCAATCAGCCCCAGCATTTT; cdr3_aa: CSARDYLRGGGNQPQHF
clone_size: many; cdr3_length: 12; j_call: TRBJ2-3; v_call: TRBV12-3/TRBV12-4; d_call: .; cdr3_nt: TGTGCCAGCAGTCCAATGACGGATACGCAGTATTTT; cdr3_aa: CASSPMTDTQYF
clone_size: many; cdr3_length: 15; j_call: TRBJ2-3; v_call: TRBV20-1; d_call: .; cdr3_nt: TGCAGTGCTAGAGATGGTCTACGTCGCACAGATACGCAGTATTTT; cdr3_aa: CSARDGLRRTDTQYF
clone_size: few; cdr3_length: 15; j_call: TRBJ1-5; v_call: TRBV19; d_call: TRBD1; cdr3_nt: TGTGCCAGTAGTATAACTAGGACAGGGATACAGCCCCAGCATTTT; cdr3_aa: CASSITRTGIQPQHF
clone_size: many; cdr3_length: 13; j_call: TRBJ2-5; v_call: TRBV20-1; d_call: .; cdr3_nt: TGCAGTGCTAGAGATTTCGCGCAAGAGACCCAGTACTTC; cdr3_aa: CSARDFAQETQYF
clone_size: .; cdr3_length: 11; j_call: TRBJ2-1; v_call: TRBV30; d_call: .; cdr3_nt: TGTGCCTGGGGACCTGCCAATGAGCAGTTCTTC; cdr3_aa: CAWGPANEQFF
clone_size: many; cdr3_length: 16; j_call: TRBJ2-1; v_call: TRBV7-9; d_call: TRBD1; cdr3_nt: TGTGCCAGCAGCTTAGTGGGACAGGGGGCCTTCAATGAGCAGTTCTTC; cdr3_aa: CASSLVGQGAFNEQFF
clone_size: many; cdr3_length: 19; j_call: TRBJ1-3; v_call: TRBV9; d_call: .; cdr3_nt: TGTGCCAGCAGCGGACGACGGCTAGCAATATTTCACTCTGGAAACACCATATATTTT; cdr3_aa: CASSGRRLAIFHSGNTIYF
clone_size: many; cdr3_length: 12; j_call: TRBJ2-7; v_call: TRBV18; d_call: .; cdr3_nt: TGTGCCAGCTCACCCGGGGGTTACGAGCAGTACTTC; cdr3_aa: CASSPGGYEQYF
clone_size: few; cdr3_length: 11; j_call: TRBJ2-7; v_call: TRBV3-1; d_call: .; cdr3_nt: TGTGCCAGCAGCCAAGGACAGGAGCAGTACTTC; cdr3_aa: CASSQGQEQYF
clone_size: many; cdr3_length: 16; j_call: TRBJ2-7; v_call: TRBV28; d_call: TRBD1; cdr3_nt: TGTGCCAGCAGCCCCCTCGGGGACAGGGGGTCCTACGAGCAGTACTTC; cdr3_aa: CASSPLGDRGSYEQYF
clone_size: .; cdr3_length: 13; j_call: TRBJ1-6; v_call: TRBV14; d_call: .; cdr3_nt: TGTGCCAGCAGCCAGACGTCCAATTCACCCCTCCACTTT; cdr3_aa: CASSQTSNSPLHF
clone_size: few; cdr3_length: 11; j_call: TRBJ1-1; v_call: TRBV12-3/TRBV12-4; d_call: .; cdr3_nt: TGTGCCAGCAGTTTCTCCGGGGAGGCTTTCTTT; cdr3_aa: CASSFSGEAFF
clone_size: many; cdr3_length: 14; j_call: TRBJ2-3; v_call: TRBV28; d_call: .; cdr3_nt: TGTGCCAGCAGTTTACGCGGGGGCACAGATACGCAGTATTTT; cdr3_aa: CASSLRGGTDTQYF
clone_size: many; cdr3_length: 14; j_call: TRBJ2-1; v_call: TRBV7-8; d_call: .; cdr3_nt: TGTGCCAGCACGTCCGACCCCACCGCCAATGAGCAGTTCTTC; cdr3_aa: CASTSDPTANEQFF
clone_size: many; cdr3_length: 15; j_call: TRBJ2-1; v_call: TRBV10-3; d_call: TRBD1; cdr3_nt: TGTGCCATCAGTGAGTCGGCAGGGGGCCTAAATGAGCAGTTCTTC; cdr3_aa: CAISESAGGLNEQFF
clone_size: many; cdr3_length: 19; j_call: TRBJ1-2; v_call: TRBV7-6; d_call: .; cdr3_nt: TGTGCCAGCAGCTTAGGAGCAGGGAGGGGGTCTTCAATTAACTATGGCTACACCTTC; cdr3_aa: CASSLGAGRGSSINYGYTF
clone_size: many; cdr3_length: 16; j_call: TRBJ1-2; v_call: TRBV7-3; d_call: TRBD1; cdr3_nt: TGTGCCAGCAGCTTAAACAGGGGAGGGTTGTCCTATGGCTACACCTTC; cdr3_aa: CASSLNRGGLSYGYTF
clone_size: .; cdr3_length: 13; j_call: TRBJ1-1; v_call: TRBV6-5; d_call: .; cdr3_nt: TGTGCCAGCAGGTACAACACGAACACTGAAGCTTTCTTT; cdr3_aa: CASRYNTNTEAFF
clone_size: many; cdr3_length: 15; j_call: TRBJ2-5; v_call: TRBV5-1; d_call: .; cdr3_nt: TGCGCCAGCAGCTCCCGACACGAGTACCAAGAGACCCAGTACTTC; cdr3_aa: CASSSRHEYQETQYF
clone_size: many; cdr3_length: 13; j_call: TRBJ1-5; v_call: TRBV12-3/TRBV12-4; d_call: .; cdr3_nt: TGTGCCAGCAGTTCCCAGGGTGATCAGCCCCAGCATTTT; cdr3_aa: CASSSQGDQPQHF